This passage covers 19 T cell receptor beta chains from one sample sequenced in a study of blood T cell repertoires in COVID-19. The protocol was immunoSEQ multiplex PCR, while the TCRdb copy is restricted to in-frame clones and leaves out a portion. The sample consists of more than 200,000 clones, approximately 80% of them appearing once. Sequencing was done on a sample of PBMCs or T cells enriched from blood (not recorded which). Receptors were obtained from a man aged 55 to 69 who had recovered from COVID-19.

The rearrangement joins TRBV7-3 to TRBJ2-5; TRBD1 might be the D (7 bases). CDR3 length equals 14 residues. Trimming removed 2 bases from V and 5 bases from J, with 12 bases in between. In germline, CDR1 is SGHTA, CDR2 FQGTGA. Here the CDR3 reads CASSLGGGAETQYF. CDR3 DNA sequence: TGTGCCAGCAGCTTAGGAGGGGGCGCGGAGACCCAGTACTTC.

The chain carries TRBV18 and TRBJ1-1; a weak D match, TRBD1 (5 bases). Looked up from germline, CDR1 is KGHSH and CDR2 is LQKENI. The length of the CDR3 is 14 residues. The ends were cut back, 3 bases at V and 1 base at J, with 9 bases in the middle. The CDR3 loop reads CASSPRTTNTEAFF. CDR3 nucleotide sequence: TGTGCCAGCTCACCCCGGACAACGAACACTGAAGCTTTCTTT.

This clone has a single count. J is TRBJ2-3 and V is TRBV18; 8 positions agree with TRBD2. Germline CDR1 reads KGHSH; CDR2 reads LQKENI. This CDR3 is 15 amino acids long. J was trimmed by 8 bases and V by 0 bases; bases with no gene match: 7. This CDR3 is CASSPPQRGRGTQYF. The CDR3 coding sequence is TGTGCCAGCTCACCACCCCAGCGGGGGAGAGGTACGCAGTATTTT.

This chain's CDR3 is CASSLGQGNQPQHF. CDR3 bases: TGTGCCAGCAGCTTAGGCCAGGGCAATCAGCCCCAGCATTTT. This rearrangement joins TRBV7-8 to TRBJ1-5; no definite D call. The CDR3 has 14 residues. V was trimmed by 1 base and J by 2 bases, leaving 6 bases between them. The germline gives CDR1 SGHVS, CDR2 FQNEAQ.

This clone occurred once. The J gene is TRBJ2-3, the V gene TRBV5-4, with 10 bases matching TRBD1. Germline assignment: CDR1 SGHNT and CDR2 YYREEE (reference sequence). J was trimmed by 7 bases and V by 4 bases; bases with no gene match: 6. There are 14 residues in the CDR3. CDR3 in amino acids: CASSTDRGRNTQYF. The DNA for the CDR3 is TGTGCCAGCAGCACGGACAGGGGGAGGAATACGCAGTATTTT.

This chain connects TRBV6-5 to TRBJ1-4; weak D call: TRBD1 (6 bases). V lost 0 bases to trimming and J lost 3 bases, with 11 bases between them. Germline V gene data show CDR1 as MNHEY and CDR2 as SVGAGI. The CDR3 sequence is 16 residues long. The CDR3, as DNA: TGTGCCAGCAGTTACTCCCTAGGGGGGGCTAATGAAAAACTGTTTTTT. It yields the protein CASSYSLGGANEKLFF.

V and J are TRBV27 and TRBJ1-5, with 10 bases matching TRBD1. The CDR3 contains 15 residues. After removal of 5 bases from V and 7 bases from J, the junction contained 8 bases not matched to a gene. Germline V CDR1 and CDR2: MNHEY, SMNVEV (reference sequence). CDR3 in amino acids: CASSLTGQGGQPQHF. Written as DNA, the CDR3 is TGTGCCAGCAGTCTTACCGGACAGGGGGGCCAGCCCCAGCATTTT.

This clone appeared a single time. This chain connects TRBV18 to TRBJ1-2; D is undetermined. Trimming removed 6 bases at V and 4 bases at J, with 9 bases between. The CDR3 sequence is 12 residues long. Germline values: CDR1 KGHSH, CDR2 LQKENI. The CDR3, as DNA: TGTGCCAGCTCTGCGAACAGCTATGGCTACACCTTC. It specifies CASSANSYGYTF.

The chain couples TRBV3-1 (or the pseudogene TRBV3-2) to TRBJ2-5; D gene unclear. The CDR3 is 14 residues long. The V end was cut by 1 base, the J end by 5 bases, with 11 bases between. The V gene's germline CDR1 is LGHDT and CDR2 YNNKEL (reference sequence). CDR3 residues: CASSQVLRKETQYF. In DNA, the CDR3 is TGTGCCAGCAGCCAAGTCTTGCGTAAGGAGACCCAGTACTTC.

The chain joins TRBV6-6 to TRBJ1-4; maybe TRBD1 (5 bases). Germline loops: CDR1 MNHNY, CDR2 SVGAGI (reference sequence). The CDR3 runs 14 residues. Trimming shortened V by 8 bases and J by 3 bases, and 13 bases separated the two germline ends. The CDR3 DNA follows: TGTGCCAGCCGAGATCGGGGGTCTAATGAAAAACTGTTTTTT. It encodes CASRDRGSNEKLFF.

The rearrangement joins TRBV7-9 to TRBJ2-2, with 7 bases matching TRBD1. The CDR3 extends over 13 amino acids. The germline gives CDR1 SEHNR, CDR2 FQNEAQ (reference sequence). The ends lost 4 bases at V and 6 bases at J; junction bases unmatched: 2. In DNA, the CDR3 is TGTGCCAGCAGCTCGCAGGGGGCCGGGGAGCTGTTTTTT. This encodes CASSSQGAGELFF.

This chain connects TRBV5-1 to TRBJ2-5, with D perhaps matching TRBD1 (6 bases). The CDR3 runs to 14 residues. V lost 1 base, J lost 1 base, and 8 bases lay in between. The germline gives CDR1 SGHRS, CDR2 YFSETQ. This chain's CDR3 is CASSLTGRQETQYF. The CDR3 region has the DNA TGCGCCAGCAGCTTGACAGGGCGCCAAGAGACCCAGTACTTC.

The chain couples TRBV29-1 to TRBJ2-1; TRBD2 matches at 13 bases. In germline, CDR1 is SQVTM, CDR2 ANQGSEA. The CDR3 extends over 16 amino acids. J was trimmed by 7 bases and V by 4 bases; bases with no gene match: 10. Here the CDR3 reads CSVVTGTSGGANEQFF. The CDR3 nucleotides read TGCAGCGTTGTAACGGGAACTAGCGGGGGGGCTAATGAGCAGTTCTTC.

Notes on this clone: This sample also contains other DNA sequences that code for the same CDR3. J is TRBJ1-3 and V is TRBV7-2, with D possibly TRBD1 on 5 matching bases. Trimming removed 2 bases from V and 0 bases from J, with 5 bases in between. Germline lookup yields CDR1 SGHTA and CDR2 FQGNSA. CDR3 size: 14 residues. CDR3 amino acids: CASSLQGSGNTIYF. The CDR3 DNA reads TGTGCCAGCAGCTTACAGGGCTCTGGAAACACCATATATTTT.

This clone has just a few counts. The chain carries TRBV5-1 and TRBJ1-1; D uncertain. This CDR3 region has 15 residues. The V end lost 5 bases, the J end lost 0 bases, and 14 bases lay between the germline ends. The germline V gene encodes CDR1 SGHRS and CDR2 YFSETQ. CDR3 loop: CASRPRREVNTEAFF. The CDR3 nucleotides read TGCGCCAGCAGACCCCGACGGGAAGTGAACACTGAAGCTTTCTTT.

This clone was detected only once. This chain uses TRBV6-1 with TRBJ1-5; D is perhaps TRBD1 (5 bases). Per germline, CDR1 MNHNS and CDR2 SASEGT. This CDR3 is built from 14 residues. The V end lost 2 bases, the J end lost 4 bases, and 9 bases lay between the germline ends. CDR3 protein: CASSEMGGNQPQHF. In DNA form, the CDR3 reads TGTGCCAGCAGTGAAATGGGGGGTAATCAGCCCCAGCATTTT.

This clone was recorded a few times. The chain joins TRBV7-9 to TRBJ1-6, with D possibly TRBD1 on 6 matching bases. The germline gives CDR1 SEHNR, CDR2 FQNEAQ (reference sequence). The CDR3 is 14 amino acids. V was cut by 1 base and J by 7 bases, with 8 bases left in between. CDR3 loop: CASSLDRDNSPLHF. For the CDR3, the DNA is TGTGCCAGCAGCTTAGACAGGGACAATTCACCCCTCCACTTT.

V gene TRBV7-8 combines with J gene TRBJ2-1, with a weak D call TRBD2 (5 bases). V lost 0 bases to trimming and J lost 0 bases, with 9 bases between them. CDR1 is SGHVS, CDR2 FQNEAQ, per germline. This CDR3 has 16 residues. CDR3: CASSLAGGLSYNEQFF. The CDR3 DNA reads as TGTGCCAGCAGCTTAGCAGGCGGGCTCTCCTACAATGAGCAGTTCTTC.

The chain recombines TRBV7-8 with TRBJ2-7, with 8 bases identical to TRBD2. J was trimmed by 0 bases and V by 4 bases; bases with no gene match: 8. CDR1 and CDR2 from the germline V gene are SGHVS and FQNEAQ. This CDR3 comprises 16 residues. In DNA form, the CDR3 reads TGTGCCAGCAGCTGGAAAGCGGGGGCCCTCTCCTACGAGCAGTACTTC. This encodes CASSWKAGALSYEQYF. Drawing the rest from reference TRBV7-8 and TRBJ2-7, the complete variable domain is GAGVSQSPRYKVAKRGQDVALRCDPISGHVSLFWYQQALGQGPEFLTYFQNEAQLDKSGLPSDRFFAERPEGSVSTLKIQRTQQEDSAVYLCASSWKAGALSYEQYFGPGTRLTVT.